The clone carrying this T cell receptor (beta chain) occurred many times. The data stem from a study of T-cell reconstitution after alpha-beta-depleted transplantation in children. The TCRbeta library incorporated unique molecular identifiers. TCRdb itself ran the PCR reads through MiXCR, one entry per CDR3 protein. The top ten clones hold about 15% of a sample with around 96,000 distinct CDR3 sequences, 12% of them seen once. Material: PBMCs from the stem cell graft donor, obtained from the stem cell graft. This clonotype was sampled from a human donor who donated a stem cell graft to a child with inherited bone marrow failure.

For the CDR3, the DNA is TGTGCCAGCAGCTTATTGGGTGGGGGCGCCGGGGAGCTGTTTTTT. Protein sequence: CASSLLGGGAGELFF. The chain couples TRBV7-3 to TRBJ2-2; TRBD1 is a possible D gene (6 bases). V lost 2 bases to trimming and J lost 6 bases, with 13 bases between them. CDR1 SGHTA and CDR2 FQGTGA come from the germline V gene. This CDR3 is 15 amino acids long.